This T cell receptor beta chain was sequenced for a study of blood T cell repertoires in COVID-19. Study-level information: Samples taken during acute and convalescent COVID-19 were collected in the United States, Italy and Spain. T cells, B-cell-depleted T cells, or PBMCs supplied cDNA or gDNA.

TCRdb's copy holds only in-frame clones and misses some; the assay was immunoSEQ multiplex PCR. The data show approximately 130,000 clones, 80% to 90% seen once. Sequenced sample: peripheral blood. This TCR derives from a human donor in a cohort sampled during active COVID-19.

This CDR3 is CASPPGELFF. CDR3 DNA: TGTGCCAGCCCTCCCGGGGAGCTGTTTTTT. The chain recombines TRBV27 with TRBJ2-2, with D unresolved. Germline loops: CDR1 MNHEY, CDR2 SMNVEV (reference sequence). Deletions cut 8 bases from V and 6 bases from J, with 4 bases between. This CDR3 contains 10 residues.